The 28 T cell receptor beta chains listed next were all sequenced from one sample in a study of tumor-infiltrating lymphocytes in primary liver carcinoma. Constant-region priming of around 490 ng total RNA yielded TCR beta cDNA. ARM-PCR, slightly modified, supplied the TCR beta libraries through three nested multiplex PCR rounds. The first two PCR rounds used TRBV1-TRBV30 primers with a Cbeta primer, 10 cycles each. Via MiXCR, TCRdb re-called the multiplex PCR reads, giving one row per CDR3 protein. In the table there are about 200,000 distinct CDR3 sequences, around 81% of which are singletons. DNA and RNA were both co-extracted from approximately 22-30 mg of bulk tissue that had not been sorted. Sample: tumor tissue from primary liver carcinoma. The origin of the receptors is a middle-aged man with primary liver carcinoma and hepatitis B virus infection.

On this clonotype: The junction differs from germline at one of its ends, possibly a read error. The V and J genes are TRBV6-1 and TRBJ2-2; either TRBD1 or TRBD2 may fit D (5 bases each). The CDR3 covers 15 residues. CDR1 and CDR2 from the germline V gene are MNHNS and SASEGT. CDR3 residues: CASSEGWWLSRELLF. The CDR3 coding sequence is TGTGCCAGCAGTGAAGGGTGGTGGCTCTCCAGGGAGCTGTTGTTT.

CDR3 bases: TGTGCCAGCAGGAAAGGGACAGTCCCAAAGGACACTGAAGCTTTCTTT. Protein sequence: CASRKGTVPKDTEAFF. The chain links TRBV6-1 to TRBJ1-1, with 7 bases matching TRBD1. The CDR3 loop spans 16 amino acids. V lost 6 bases to trimming and J lost 3 bases; unmatched junction nucleotides: 13. The germline V gene encodes CDR1 MNHNS and CDR2 SASEGT.

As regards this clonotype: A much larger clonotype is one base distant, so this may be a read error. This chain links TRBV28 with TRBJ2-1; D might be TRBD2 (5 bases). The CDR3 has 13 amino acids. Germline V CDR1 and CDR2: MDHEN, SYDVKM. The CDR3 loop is CASNLGSFYEQFF. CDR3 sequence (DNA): TGTGCCAGCAATTTAGGGAGTTTCTATGAGCAGTTCTTC.

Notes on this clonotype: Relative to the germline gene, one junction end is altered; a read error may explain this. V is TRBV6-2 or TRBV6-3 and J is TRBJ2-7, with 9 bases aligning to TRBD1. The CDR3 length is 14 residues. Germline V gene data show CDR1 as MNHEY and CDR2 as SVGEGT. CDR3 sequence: CASSLWDRVHDQYF. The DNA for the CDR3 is TGTGCCAGCAGCCTCTGGGACAGGGTCCACGACCAGTATTTC.

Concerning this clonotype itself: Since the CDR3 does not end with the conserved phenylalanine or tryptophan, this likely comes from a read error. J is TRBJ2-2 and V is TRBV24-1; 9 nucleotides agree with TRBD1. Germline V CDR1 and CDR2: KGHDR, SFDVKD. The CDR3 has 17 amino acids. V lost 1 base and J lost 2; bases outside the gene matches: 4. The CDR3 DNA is TGTGCCACCAGTGATTTAGGGACAGGGATTAACACCGGGGAGCTGTTTATT. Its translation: CATSDLGTGINTGELFI.

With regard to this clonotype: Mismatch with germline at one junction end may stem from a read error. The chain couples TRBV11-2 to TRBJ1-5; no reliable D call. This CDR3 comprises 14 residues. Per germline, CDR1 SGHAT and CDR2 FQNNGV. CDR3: CASSSQNPNRPQHF. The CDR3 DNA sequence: TGTGCCAGCAGCTCCCAGAACCCTAATCGGCCCCAGCATTTT. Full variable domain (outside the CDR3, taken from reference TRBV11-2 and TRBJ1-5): EAGVAQSPRYKIIEKRQSVAFWCNPISGHATLYWYQQILGQGPKLLIQFQNNGVVDDSQLPKDRFSAERLKGVDSTLKIQPAKLEDSAVYLCASSSQNPNRPQHFGDGTRLSIL.

In nucleotides, the CDR3 is TGTGCCAGCAGTTACTCACGCCCAGGGACCTACGAGGGGTACTTC. It encodes CASSYSRPGTYEGYF. The chain uses TRBV6-5 and TRBJ2-7; TRBD1 or TRBD2 may be the D gene (5 bases each). With 0 bases removed from V and 12 bases from J, the gap between germline ends came to 21 bases. The CDR3 is made up of 15 amino acids. Germline CDR1 is MNHEY and CDR2 is SVGAGI.

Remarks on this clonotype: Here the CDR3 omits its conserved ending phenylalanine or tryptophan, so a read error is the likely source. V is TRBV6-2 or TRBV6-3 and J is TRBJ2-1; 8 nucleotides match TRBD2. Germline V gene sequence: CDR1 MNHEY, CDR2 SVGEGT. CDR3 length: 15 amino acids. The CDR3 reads CVSSRRLLAANEQFC. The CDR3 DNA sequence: TGTGTCAGTAGTCGACGACTACTAGCGGCCAATGAGCAGTTCTGC.

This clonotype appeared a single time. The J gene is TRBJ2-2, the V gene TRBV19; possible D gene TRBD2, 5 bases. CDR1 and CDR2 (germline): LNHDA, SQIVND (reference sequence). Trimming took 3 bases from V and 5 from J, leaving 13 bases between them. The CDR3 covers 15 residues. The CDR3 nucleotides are TGTGCCAGTAGTATCCGGGGTCATGGGACCGGGGAGCTGTTTTTT. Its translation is CASSIRGHGTGELFF. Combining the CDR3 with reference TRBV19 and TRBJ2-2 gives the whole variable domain DGGITQSPKYLFRKEGQNVTLSCEQNLNHDAMYWYRQDPGQGLRLIYYSQIVNDFQKGDIAEGYSVSREKKESFPLTVTSAQKNPTAFYLCASSIRGHGTGELFFGEGSRLTVL.

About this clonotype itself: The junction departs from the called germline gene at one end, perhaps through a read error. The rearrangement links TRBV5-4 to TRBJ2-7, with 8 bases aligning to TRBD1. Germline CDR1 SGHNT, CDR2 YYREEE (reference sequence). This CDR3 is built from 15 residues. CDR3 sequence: CADSLTGQDLYEHYF. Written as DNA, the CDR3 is TGTGCCGACAGCTTGACGGGACAGGATCTCTACGAGCATTACTTC.

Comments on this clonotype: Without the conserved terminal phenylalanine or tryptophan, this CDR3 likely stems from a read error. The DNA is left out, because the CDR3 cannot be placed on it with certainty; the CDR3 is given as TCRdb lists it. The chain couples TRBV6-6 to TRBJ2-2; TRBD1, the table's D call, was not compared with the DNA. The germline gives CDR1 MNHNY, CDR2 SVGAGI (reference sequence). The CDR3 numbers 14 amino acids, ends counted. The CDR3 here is CAISVARVTGELIS.

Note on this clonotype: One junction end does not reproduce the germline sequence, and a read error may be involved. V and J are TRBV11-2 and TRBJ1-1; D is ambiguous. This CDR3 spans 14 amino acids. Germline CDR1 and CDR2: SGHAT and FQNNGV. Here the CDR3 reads CTSSPLWLNTEAFF. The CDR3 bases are TGTACCAGCAGCCCCCTCTGGCTGAACACTGAAGCTTTCTTT.

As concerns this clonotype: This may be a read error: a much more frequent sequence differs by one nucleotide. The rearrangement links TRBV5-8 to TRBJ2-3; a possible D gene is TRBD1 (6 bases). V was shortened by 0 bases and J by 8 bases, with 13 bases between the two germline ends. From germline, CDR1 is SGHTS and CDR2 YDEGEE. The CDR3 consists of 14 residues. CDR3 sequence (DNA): TGTGCCAGCAGCTTGGGGACAGTGGCGGGTACGCAGTATTTT. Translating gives CASSLGTVAGTQYF.

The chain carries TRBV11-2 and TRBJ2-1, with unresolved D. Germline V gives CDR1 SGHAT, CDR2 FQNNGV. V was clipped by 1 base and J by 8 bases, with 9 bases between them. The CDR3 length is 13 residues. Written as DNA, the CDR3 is TGTGCCAGCAGCTTAGTAGTAGCCGATGAGCAGTTCTTC. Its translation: CASSLVVADEQFF.

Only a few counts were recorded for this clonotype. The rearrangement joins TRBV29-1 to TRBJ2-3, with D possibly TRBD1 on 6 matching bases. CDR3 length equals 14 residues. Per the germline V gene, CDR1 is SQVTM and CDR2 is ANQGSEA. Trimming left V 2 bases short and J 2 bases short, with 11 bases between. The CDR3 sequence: CSVERTEDTDTQYF. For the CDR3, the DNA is TGCAGCGTTGAAAGGACAGAGGACACAGATACGCAGTATTTT.

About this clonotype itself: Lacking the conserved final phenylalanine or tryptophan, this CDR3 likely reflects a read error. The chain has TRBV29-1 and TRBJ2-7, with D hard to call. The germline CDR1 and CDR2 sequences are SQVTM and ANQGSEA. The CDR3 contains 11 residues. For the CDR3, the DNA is TGCATCGTTGAGAATGGGGACGAGCAGTACATC. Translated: CIVENGDEQYI.

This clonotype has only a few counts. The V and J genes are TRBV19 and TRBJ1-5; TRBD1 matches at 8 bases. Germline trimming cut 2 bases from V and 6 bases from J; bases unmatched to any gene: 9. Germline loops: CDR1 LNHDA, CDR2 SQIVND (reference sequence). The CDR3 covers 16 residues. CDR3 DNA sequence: TGTGCCAGTAGTATACGGAGACAGGGGATCGGTCAGCCCCAGCATTTT. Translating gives CASSIRRQGIGQPQHF.

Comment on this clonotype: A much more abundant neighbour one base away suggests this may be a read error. CDR3 bases: TGTGTCTGGAGTCGAGGGTCGGGCCGTCCCTACAATGAGCAGTTCTTC. Its protein is CVWSRGSGRPYNEQFF. J is TRBJ2-1 and V is TRBV30; weak D call: TRBD2 (5 bases). CDR1 and CDR2 from the germline V gene are GTSNPN and SVGIG (reference sequence). This CDR3 region has 16 residues.

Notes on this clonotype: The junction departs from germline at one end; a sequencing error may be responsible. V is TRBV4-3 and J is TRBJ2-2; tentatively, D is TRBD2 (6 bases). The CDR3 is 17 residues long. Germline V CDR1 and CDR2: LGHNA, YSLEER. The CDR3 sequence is CASSHQPYGDEPGGLFF. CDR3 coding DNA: TGCGCCAGCAGCCACCAACCGTATGGGGACGAGCCCGGGGGGCTGTTTTTT.

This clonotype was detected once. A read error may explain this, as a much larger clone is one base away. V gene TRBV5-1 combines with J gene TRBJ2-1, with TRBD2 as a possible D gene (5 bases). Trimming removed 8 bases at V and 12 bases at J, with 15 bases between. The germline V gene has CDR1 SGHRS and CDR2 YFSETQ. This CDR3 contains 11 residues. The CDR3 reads CASRRADGQFF. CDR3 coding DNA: TGCGCCAGTCGGCGGGCTGATGGGCAGTTCTTC.

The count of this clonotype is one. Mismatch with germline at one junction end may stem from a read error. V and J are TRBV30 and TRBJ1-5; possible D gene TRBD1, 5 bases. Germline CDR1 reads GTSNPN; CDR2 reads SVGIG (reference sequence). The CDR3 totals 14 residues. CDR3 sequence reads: CAWSAMGRNQPRHF. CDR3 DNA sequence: TGTGCCTGGAGTGCGATGGGGCGAAATCAGCCCCGGCATTTT.

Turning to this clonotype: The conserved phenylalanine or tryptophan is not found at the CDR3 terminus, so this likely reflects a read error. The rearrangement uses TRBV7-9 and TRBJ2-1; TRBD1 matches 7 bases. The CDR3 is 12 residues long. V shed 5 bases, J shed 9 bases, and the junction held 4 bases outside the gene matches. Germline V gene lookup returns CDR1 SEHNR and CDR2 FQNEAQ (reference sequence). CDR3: CASSQGQSEQFL. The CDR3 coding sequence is TGTGCCAGCAGCCAGGGACAGAGTGAGCAGTTCCTC.

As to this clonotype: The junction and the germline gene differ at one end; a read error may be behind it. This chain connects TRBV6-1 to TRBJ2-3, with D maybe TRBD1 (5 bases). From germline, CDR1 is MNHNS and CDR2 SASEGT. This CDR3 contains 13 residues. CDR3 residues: CACSIDSTDTKYF. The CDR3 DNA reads TGTGCCTGCAGTATCGACAGCACAGATACGAAATATTTT.

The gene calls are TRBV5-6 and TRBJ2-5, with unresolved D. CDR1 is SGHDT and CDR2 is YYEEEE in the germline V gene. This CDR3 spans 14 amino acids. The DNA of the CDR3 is TGTGTCAACAGCTTGGAAGCTAGCCAAGAGACCCAGTACTTC. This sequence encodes CVNSLEASQETQYF.

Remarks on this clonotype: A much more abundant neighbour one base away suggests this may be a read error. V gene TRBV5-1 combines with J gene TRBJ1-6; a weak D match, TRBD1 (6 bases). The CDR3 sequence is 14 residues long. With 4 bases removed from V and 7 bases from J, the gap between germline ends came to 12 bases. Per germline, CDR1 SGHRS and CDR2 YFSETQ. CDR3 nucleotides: TGCGCCAGCAGCCCTTGGACAGCGAATTCACCCCTCCACTTT. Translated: CASSPWTANSPLHF.

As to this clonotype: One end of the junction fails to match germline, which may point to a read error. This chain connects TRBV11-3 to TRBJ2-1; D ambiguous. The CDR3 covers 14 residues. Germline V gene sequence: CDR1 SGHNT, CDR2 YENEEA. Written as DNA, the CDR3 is TGTGCCAGCGGCTTATGCGTCTCGAACAATGAGCGGTTCTTC. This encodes CASGLCVSNNERFF. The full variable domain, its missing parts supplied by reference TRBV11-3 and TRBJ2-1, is EAGVVQSPRYKIIEKKQPVAFWCNPISGHNTLYWYLQNLGQGPELLIRYENEEAVDDSQLPKDRFSAERLKGVDSTLKIQPAELGDSAVYLCASGLCVSNNERFFGPGTRLTVL.

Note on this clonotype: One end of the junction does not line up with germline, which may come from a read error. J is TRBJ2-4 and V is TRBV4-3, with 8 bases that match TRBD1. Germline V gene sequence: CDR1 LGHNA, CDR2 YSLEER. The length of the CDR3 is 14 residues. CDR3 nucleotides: TGCGCCAGCAGCCAGGCAGGGGGCAAAAACCTTCAGTATTTC. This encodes CASSQAGGKNLQYF.

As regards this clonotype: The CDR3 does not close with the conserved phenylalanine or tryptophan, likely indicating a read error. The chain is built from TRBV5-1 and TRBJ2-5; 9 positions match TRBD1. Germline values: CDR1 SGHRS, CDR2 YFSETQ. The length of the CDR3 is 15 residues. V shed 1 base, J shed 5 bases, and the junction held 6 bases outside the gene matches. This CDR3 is CASSLTDRGKETQYI. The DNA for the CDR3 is TGCGCCAGCAGCTTGACCGACAGGGGGAAGGAGACCCAGTACATC.